This entry lists 24 T cell receptor beta chains sequenced from one sample in a study of OX40 agonist ivuxolimab in advanced cancers. TCRdb's table, derived via immunoSEQ multiplex PCR, lists solely in-frame clones and lacks some. The table lists 60,000 to 75,000 clones, approximately 87% of them singletons, with under 6.5% in the top ten. This sample comprised CD4+ or CD8+ T cells sorted from blood, obtained in a trial of the OX40 agonist ivuxolimab. The origin of the receptors is an adult with an advanced solid tumor such as melanoma, head and neck, liver or kidney cancer.

J is TRBJ1-2 and V is TRBV4-2; D is possibly TRBD1 (6 bases). Looked up from germline, CDR1 is LGHNA and CDR2 is YNFKEQ. This CDR3 is built from 13 residues. V was cut by 1 base and J by 8 bases, with 11 bases left in between. The CDR3 sequence: CASSQVLQGGYTF. CDR3 DNA: TGTGCCAGCAGCCAAGTATTACAGGGAGGCTACACCTTC.

The chain carries TRBV7-8 and TRBJ1-5; possibly TRBD1 for D (5 bases). Trimming stripped 1 base from V and 3 bases from J, with 19 bases between. Germline-derived CDR1 and CDR2 are SGHVS and FQNEAQ. There are 18 residues in the CDR3. CDR3 in amino acids: CASSLEARVRSYNQPQHF. CDR3 bases: TGTGCCAGCAGCTTAGAAGCCAGGGTGAGAAGCTACAATCAGCCCCAGCATTTT.

The V call is TRBV14, the J call TRBJ2-7; D gene uncertain. The V gene lost 4 bases and the J gene lost 2 bases, with 12 bases spanning the gap. The CDR3 runs to 14 residues. The germline gives CDR1 SGHDN, CDR2 FVKESK. CDR3 loop: CASSRPGLTYEQYF. Here the CDR3 DNA reads TGTGCCAGCAGCCGCCCGGGCCTTACCTACGAGCAGTACTTC.

This clone was counted between two and nine times. The CDR3 protein is CASSHINLISTDTQYF. The CDR3 DNA is TGCGCCAGCAGCCATATCAACTTGATCAGCACAGATACGCAGTATTTT. The chain recombines TRBV4-1 with TRBJ2-3; D uncertain. CDR3 length equals 16 residues. Looked up from germline, CDR1 is MGHRA and CDR2 is YSYEKL. Trimming removed 3 bases at V and 0 bases at J, with 13 bases between.

This chain connects TRBV7-1 to TRBJ1-2; 10 nucleotides line up with TRBD1. TRBV7-1 is marked as an open reading frame, function uncertain. V trimming: 4 bases; J trimming: 1 base; junction bases outside the gene matches: 6. The CDR3 consists of 16 residues. CDR3 region: CASSLAGDRGNYGYTF. In DNA, the CDR3 is TGTGCCAGCAGCTTAGCCGGGGACAGGGGTAACTATGGCTACACCTTC.

This clone appeared a single time. This rearrangement joins TRBV6-4 to TRBJ1-2; D ambiguous. The V gene lost 6 bases and the J gene lost 4 bases, with 12 bases spanning the gap. Germline CDR1 MRHNA, CDR2 SNTAGT. This CDR3 contains 13 residues. The CDR3 protein is CASSPGRSYGYTF. The CDR3 DNA reads as TGTGCCAGCAGCCCCGGCAGGTCCTATGGCTACACCTTC.

The rearrangement links TRBV6-6 to TRBJ1-1; D is uncertain. Germline values: CDR1 MNHNY, CDR2 SVGAGI (reference sequence). CDR3 length equals 16 residues. V gave up 0 bases and J gave up 11 bases, with 22 bases separating them. CDR3 amino acids: CASSYSSAWRGAGAFF. The CDR3 DNA reads TGTGCCAGCAGTTACTCGTCAGCATGGCGCGGTGCGGGGGCTTTCTTT.

This clone came up once. This chain joins TRBV11-3 and TRBJ2-5; D is undetermined. The CDR3 spans 14 residues. Germline loops: CDR1 SGHNT, CDR2 YENEEA. Trimming pared 1 base from V and 3 bases from J, leaving 9 bases between. The CDR3 DNA sequence: TGTGCCAGCAGCTTAGGGGAAATAAAAGAGACCCAGTACTTC. Encoded protein: CASSLGEIKETQYF.

This rearrangement joins TRBV7-2 to TRBJ1-5, with 7 bases aligning to TRBD1. V dropped 1 base and J dropped 6; count of bases not matched to a gene: 6. The length of the CDR3 is 15 residues. Germline CDR1 reads SGHTA; CDR2 reads FQGNSA. Written as DNA, the CDR3 is TGTGCCAGCAGCTTAGACGGCAGGGGGTTTCAGCCCCAGCATTTT. Amino acid sequence: CASSLDGRGFQPQHF.

The chain couples TRBV4-2 to TRBJ2-1; 8 positions match TRBD1. The V and J ends lost 3 bases and 10 bases, in that order; junction bases with no gene match: 14. The CDR3 totals 16 residues. CDR1 is LGHNA, CDR2 YNFKEQ, per germline. CDR3 loop: CASSHTRGQGAGEQFF. DNA of the CDR3: TGTGCCAGCAGCCATACCAGGGGGCAGGGGGCCGGGGAGCAGTTCTTC.

This chain links TRBV5-5 with TRBJ1-1, with no clear D. Looked up from germline, CDR1 is SGHKS and CDR2 is YYEKEE (reference sequence). This CDR3 has 14 residues. Between the trimmed V and J ends, which lost 3 bases and 1 base, there was a span of 10 bases. This CDR3 reads CASSSQYWNTEAFF. The CDR3 nucleotides read TGTGCCAGCAGCTCCCAGTACTGGAACACTGAAGCTTTCTTT. Complete variable domain (other parts from reference TRBV5-5 and TRBJ1-1): DAGVTQSPTHLIKTRGQQVTLRCSPISGHKSVSWYQQVLGQGPQFIFQYYEKEERGRGNFPDRFSARQFPNYSSELNVNALLLGDSALYLCASSSQYWNTEAFFGQGTRLTVV.

The chain combines TRBV11-2 with TRBJ2-1; D is ambiguous. V dropped 3 bases and J dropped 3 bases, with 9 bases sitting between them. This CDR3 contains 14 residues. From germline, CDR1 is SGHAT and CDR2 FQNNGV. The CDR3 loop is CASSFGRLYNEQFF. The CDR3 DNA follows: TGTGCCAGCAGCTTCGGACGGCTCTACAATGAGCAGTTCTTC.

V and J are TRBV10-3 and TRBJ2-3; D not resolved. The CDR3 is 14 residues long. V was cut by 3 bases and J by 6 bases, with 13 bases left in between. Germline V gene lookup returns CDR1 ENHRY and CDR2 SYGVKD. As DNA, the CDR3 is TGTGCCATCAGTGACGGCAGTTCGGCGGATACGCAGTATTTT. Its translation: CAISDGSSADTQYF.

The V and J genes are TRBV10-3 and TRBJ2-7; D is ambiguous. This CDR3 is 13 amino acids long. V lost 3 bases, J lost 3 bases, and 9 bases lay in between. The germline gives CDR1 ENHRY, CDR2 SYGVKD. CDR3: CAISEGQLYEQYF. For the CDR3, the DNA is TGTGCCATCAGTGAAGGTCAGCTCTACGAGCAGTACTTC.

V is TRBV11-2 and J is TRBJ2-1; D remains ambiguous. Germline V lookup: CDR1 SGHAT, CDR2 FQNNGV. CDR3 size: 15 residues. Trimming left V 1 base short and J 1 base short, with 8 bases between. The CDR3 protein is CASSLGGPSYNEQFF. The DNA for the CDR3 is TGTGCCAGCAGCTTAGGAGGTCCTTCCTACAATGAGCAGTTCTTC.

The rearrangement uses TRBV7-2 and TRBJ2-7; 7 bases agree with TRBD1. V gave up 5 bases and J gave up 6 bases; unmatched junction bases: 10. Germline V gene data show CDR1 as SGHTA and CDR2 as FQGNSA. The CDR3 length is 14 residues. CDR3 nucleotide sequence: TGTGCCAGCAGCCGCGAACAGGGGTCGAGCGAGCAGTACTTC. Protein sequence: CASSREQGSSEQYF.

This chain uses TRBV2 with TRBJ2-7; D may be TRBD1 (5 bases). This CDR3 has 12 amino acids. V lost 6 bases to trimming and J lost 6 bases, with 12 bases between them. CDR1 SNHLY and CDR2 FYNNEI come from the germline V gene. The CDR3 bases are TGTGCCAGCAGACCCAGGGCAGTCGAGCAGTACTTC. Encoded protein: CASRPRAVEQYF.

The chain has TRBV10-1 and TRBJ2-7, with 7 bases matching TRBD1. The CDR3 has 17 residues. CDR1 is WNHNN, CDR2 SYGVQD, per germline (reference sequence). Trimming took 3 bases from V and 2 from J; bases not matched to a gene: 13. CDR3 DNA: TGCGCCAGCAGTGACCCGAAAAAACAGGGGTTCACCTACGAGCAGTACTTC. This gives the protein CASSDPKKQGFTYEQYF.

The chain joins TRBV29-1 to TRBJ2-3; no definite D call. Germline V gene lookup returns CDR1 SQVTM and CDR2 ANQGSEA. The CDR3 loop spans 12 amino acids. The ends were cut back, 7 bases at V and 1 base at J, with 9 bases in the middle. CDR3 DNA sequence: TGCAGCGAGCGAAGGGGCACAGATACGCAGTATTTT. This sequence encodes CSERRGTDTQYF.

The V and J genes are TRBV25-1 and TRBJ2-7; D gene ambiguous. Germline CDR1 is MGHDK and CDR2 is SYGVNS. The CDR3 spans 15 residues. V shed 3 bases and J shed 2 bases, with 14 bases lying between them. CDR3 in amino acids: CASSEAGRGTYEQYF. CDR3 nucleotides: TGTGCCAGCAGTGAGGCTGGGCGCGGCACCTACGAGCAGTACTTC.

The rearrangement uses TRBV7-8 and TRBJ1-5, with D unclear. The CDR3 loop spans 15 amino acids. Trimming removed 0 bases from V and 0 bases from J, with 6 bases in between. CDR1 and CDR2 (germline): SGHVS, FQNEAQ. The chain's CDR3 is CASSLASYSNQPQHF. The CDR3, as DNA: TGTGCCAGCAGCTTAGCCTCATATAGCAATCAGCCCCAGCATTTT.

V and J are TRBV4-2 and TRBJ1-1; a possible D gene is TRBD1 (6 bases). CDR3 length: 16 residues. Germline V gene lookup returns CDR1 LGHNA and CDR2 YNFKEQ. V was shortened by 4 bases and J by 5 bases, with 20 bases between the two germline ends. The CDR3 is CASSPQAQGLWTEAFF. In nucleotides, the CDR3 is TGTGCCAGCAGCCCTCAAGCACAGGGATTGTGGACTGAAGCTTTCTTT.

A single count supports this clone. In DNA, the CDR3 is TGCGCCAGCAGCTTGCGGGGACTAGCGAATCAAGAGACCCAGTACTTC. Translation: CASSLRGLANQETQYF. V usage is TRBV5-1 and J usage is TRBJ2-5, with TRBD2 matching 10 bases. The V and J ends lost 1 base and 2 bases, in that order; junction bases with no gene match: 5. Germline lookup yields CDR1 SGHRS and CDR2 YFSETQ. This CDR3 has 16 amino acids.

V is TRBV19 and J is TRBJ2-5; TRBD1 matches at 10 bases. CDR3 length: 17 residues. The V gene's germline CDR1 is LNHDA and CDR2 SQIVND (reference sequence). V shed 2 bases, J shed 5 bases, and the junction held 11 bases outside the gene matches. The CDR3 loop is CASSITPGTGDWETQYF. The CDR3 DNA reads as TGTGCCAGTAGTATAACTCCTGGGACAGGGGATTGGGAGACCCAGTACTTC.